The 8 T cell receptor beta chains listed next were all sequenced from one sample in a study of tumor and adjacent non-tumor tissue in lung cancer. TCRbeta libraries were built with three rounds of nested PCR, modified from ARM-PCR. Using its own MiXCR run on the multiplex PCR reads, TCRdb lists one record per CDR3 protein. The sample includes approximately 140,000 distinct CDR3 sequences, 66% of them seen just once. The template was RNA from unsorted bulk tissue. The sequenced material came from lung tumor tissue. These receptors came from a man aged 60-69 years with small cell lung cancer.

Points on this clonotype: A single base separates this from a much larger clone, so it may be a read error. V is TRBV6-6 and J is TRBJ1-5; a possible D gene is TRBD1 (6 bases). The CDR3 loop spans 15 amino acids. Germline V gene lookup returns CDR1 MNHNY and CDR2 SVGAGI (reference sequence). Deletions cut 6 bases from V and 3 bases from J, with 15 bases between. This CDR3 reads CASRGQSLINQPQHF. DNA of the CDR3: TGTGCCAGCAGAGGACAGAGCCTAATCAATCAGCCCCAGCATTTT.

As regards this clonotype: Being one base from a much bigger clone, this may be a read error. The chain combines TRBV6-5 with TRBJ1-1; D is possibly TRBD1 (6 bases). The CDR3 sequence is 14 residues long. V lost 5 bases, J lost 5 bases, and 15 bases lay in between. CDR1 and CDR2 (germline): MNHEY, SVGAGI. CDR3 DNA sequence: TGTGCCAGCAGTGCGGGGGCTATTGTTACTGAAGCTTTCTTT. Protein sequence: CASSAGAIVTEAFF.

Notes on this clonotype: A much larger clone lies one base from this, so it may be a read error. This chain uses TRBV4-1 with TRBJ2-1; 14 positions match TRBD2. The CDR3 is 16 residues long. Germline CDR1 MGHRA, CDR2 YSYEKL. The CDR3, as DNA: TGCGCCAGCAGATCGACCGGGACTAGCGGGAGTTATGAGCGGTTCTTC. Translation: CASRSTGTSGSYERFF.

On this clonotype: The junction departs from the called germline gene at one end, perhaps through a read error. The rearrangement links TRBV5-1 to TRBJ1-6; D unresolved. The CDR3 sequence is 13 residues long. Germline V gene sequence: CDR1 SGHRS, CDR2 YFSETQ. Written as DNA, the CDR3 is TGCGCCAGTAGCTGGCGGGTTGGATCACCCCTCCACTTT. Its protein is CASSWRVGSPLHF.

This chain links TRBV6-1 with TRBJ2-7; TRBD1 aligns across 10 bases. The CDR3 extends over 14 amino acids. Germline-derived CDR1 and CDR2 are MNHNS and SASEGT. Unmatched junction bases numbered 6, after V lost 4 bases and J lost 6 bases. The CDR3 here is CASSVRDRGGEQYV. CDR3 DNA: TGTGCCAGCAGTGTCCGGGACAGGGGAGGCGAGCAGTACGTC.

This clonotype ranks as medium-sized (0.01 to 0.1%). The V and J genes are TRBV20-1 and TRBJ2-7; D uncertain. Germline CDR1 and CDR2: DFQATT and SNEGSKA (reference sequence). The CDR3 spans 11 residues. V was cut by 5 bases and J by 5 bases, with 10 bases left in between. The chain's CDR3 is CSASPGNEQYV. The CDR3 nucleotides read TGCAGTGCTTCTCCAGGTAACGAGCAGTACGTC.

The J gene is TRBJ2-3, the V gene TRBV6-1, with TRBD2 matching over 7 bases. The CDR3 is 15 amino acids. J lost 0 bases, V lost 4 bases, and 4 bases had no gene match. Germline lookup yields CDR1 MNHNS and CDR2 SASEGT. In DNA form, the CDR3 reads TGTGCCAGCAGTGGAGCGGGGACGAGCACAGATACGCAGTATTTT. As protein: CASSGAGTSTDTQYF.

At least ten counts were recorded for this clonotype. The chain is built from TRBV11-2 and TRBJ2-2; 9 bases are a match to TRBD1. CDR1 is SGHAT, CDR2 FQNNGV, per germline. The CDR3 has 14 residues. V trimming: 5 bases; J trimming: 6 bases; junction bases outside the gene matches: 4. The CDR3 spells CASSLTGGPGELFF. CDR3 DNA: TGTGCCAGCAGCCTGACAGGGGGACCCGGGGAGCTGTTTTTT. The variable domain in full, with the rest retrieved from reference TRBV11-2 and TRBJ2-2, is EAGVAQSPRYKIIEKRQSVAFWCNPISGHATLYWYQQILGQGPKLLIQFQNNGVVDDSQLPKDRFSAERLKGVDSTLKIQPAKLEDSAVYLCASSLTGGPGELFFGEGSRLTVL.